The 9 T cell receptor beta chains in this list originate from one sample, sequenced in a study of T-cell memory formation after mild COVID-19 (dated by TCRdb to about 2021). Libraries were built with 5' RACE. Instrument on record: Illumina NovaSeq 6000. TCRdb reprocessing: public reads trimmed at Q25 with fastp, clones called with MiXCR, in-frame beta chains kept. Duplicate CDR3 protein sequences are folded into a single record with the most common DNA and genes. The sample includes 180,000 or so distinct CDR3 sequences, with about 9.9% observed a single time. The ten largest clones take up roughly 3.8% of the sample. Sequenced material: PBMCs or a T cell subset sorted from them (not recorded which). These TCRs come from a young man who had mild COVID-19 (a few samples of this study predate the infection). The sample titles of this study are shuffled in the database, so cell type and time point are left out; the donor was told from shared clones.

Points on this clonotype: This may come from a read error, since a much larger clone is one base off. The V gene is TRBV7-8, the J gene TRBJ1-5; weak D call: TRBD1 (5 bases). The CDR3 length is 17 residues. The germline gives CDR1 SGHVS, CDR2 FQNEAQ. CDR3 residues: CDSSLIHQGRRFQPQHF. The CDR3 bases are TGTGACAGCAGCTTAATTCACCAGGGTAGACGTTTTCAGCCCCAGCATTTT.

This chain connects TRBV7-8 to TRBJ1-4; 9 bases fit TRBD1. CDR3 length equals 15 residues. Losses at the gene ends were 5 bases for V and 7 bases for J; bases not matched to a gene: 8. CDR1 SGHVS and CDR2 FQNEAQ come from the germline V gene. CDR3 coding DNA: TGTGCCAGCAGCCGACTGGGGACAGGGAGTGAAAAACTGTTTTTT. Its translation: CASSRLGTGSEKLFF.

This clonotype came up many times. The DNA of the CDR3 is TGTGCCAGCAGCTTACTGGGAACCGGGGAGCTGTTTTTT. Amino acids: CASSLLGTGELFF. V gene TRBV7-9 combines with J gene TRBJ2-2; D is uncertain. Germline V gene data show CDR1 as SEHNR and CDR2 as FQNEAQ (reference sequence). V was shortened by 2 bases and J by 5 bases, with 6 bases between the two germline ends. CDR3 length equals 13 residues.

This clonotype came up a few times. The genes are TRBV5-1 and TRBJ2-6, with no clear D. Deletions cut 0 bases from V and 2 bases from J, with 9 bases between. The germline V gene encodes CDR1 SGHRS and CDR2 YFSETQ. The CDR3 is made up of 16 amino acids. CDR3 DNA: TGCGCCAGCAGCTTGGGTAGGTCGGCTGGGGCCAACGTCCTGACTTTC. As protein: CASSLGRSAGANVLTF.

The V and J genes are TRBV5-5 and TRBJ2-1; 7 bases fit TRBD2. Per the germline V gene, CDR1 is SGHKS and CDR2 is YYEKEE (reference sequence). V gave up 4 bases and J gave up 1 base; unmatched junction bases: 11. The CDR3 consists of 17 residues. The CDR3 DNA follows: TGTGCCAGCAGCGCCCCCCGTGGGGGGGGATCCTACAATGAGCAGTTCTTC. It codes for CASSAPRGGGSYNEQFF.

This clonotype was recorded a few times. The chain is built from TRBV4-3 and TRBJ2-3; the D gene could be TRBD1 or TRBD2 (5 bases each). CDR1 LGHNA and CDR2 YSLEER come from the germline V gene. The CDR3 totals 15 residues. V lost 1 base and J lost 9, with 17 bases in between. The CDR3 nucleotides read TGCGCCAGCAGCCAAGGGACCGCCGCATGGGGGACGCAGTATTTT. Protein product: CASSQGTAAWGTQYF.

This clonotype has ten or more counts. The chain carries TRBV5-1 and TRBJ2-5; D is possibly TRBD1 (6 bases). Between the trimmed V and J ends, which lost 0 bases and 4 bases, there was a span of 10 bases. CDR1 and CDR2 from the germline V gene are SGHRS and YFSETQ. This CDR3 comprises 14 residues. Here the CDR3 DNA reads TGCGCCAGCAGCTTGGTGGCAGGGGCAGAGACCCAGTACTTC. It specifies CASSLVAGAETQYF.

This clonotype was observed a handful of times. This chain links TRBV12-3 or TRBV12-4 with TRBJ1-1, with D possibly TRBD1 on 5 matching bases. V was pared by 2 bases and J by 5 bases, with 12 bases between. This CDR3 spans 14 amino acids. CDR3 loop: CASSLRGPRTEAFF. In nucleotides, the CDR3 is TGTGCCAGCAGTTTACGGGGACCGAGGACTGAAGCTTTCTTT.

The chain combines TRBV12-3 or TRBV12-4 with TRBJ2-1, with D perhaps TRBD2 (5 bases). This CDR3 comprises 13 residues. V lost 2 bases and J lost 10, with 12 bases in between. CDR3 coding DNA: TGTGCCAGCAGTTTAAGTTCGGGGAACGAGCAGTTCTTC. Translation: CASSLSSGNEQFF.